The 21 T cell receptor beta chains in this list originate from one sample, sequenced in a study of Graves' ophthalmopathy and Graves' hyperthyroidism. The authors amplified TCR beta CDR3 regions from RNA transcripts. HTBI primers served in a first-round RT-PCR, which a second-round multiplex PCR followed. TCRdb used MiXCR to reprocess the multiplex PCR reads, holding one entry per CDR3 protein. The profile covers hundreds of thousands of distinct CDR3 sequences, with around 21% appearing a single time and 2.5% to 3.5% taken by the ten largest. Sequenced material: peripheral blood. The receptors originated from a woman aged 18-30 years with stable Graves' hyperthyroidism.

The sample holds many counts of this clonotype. CDR3 in amino acids: CATSERDRSSGANVLTF. The DNA of the CDR3 is TGTGCCACCAGTGAGAGGGACAGATCATCTGGGGCCAACGTCCTGACTTTC. The rearrangement joins TRBV24-1 to TRBJ2-6; 7 bases line up with TRBD1. This CDR3 is built from 17 residues. The germline V gene has CDR1 KGHDR and CDR2 SFDVKD. The trim removed 4 bases at V and 1 base at J, leaving 6 bases unmatched.

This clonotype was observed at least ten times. CDR3 residues: CASNIAGPLYEQYF. CDR3 DNA sequence: TGTGCCAGCAATATAGCGGGACCACTTTACGAGCAGTACTTC. This chain links TRBV6-1 with TRBJ2-7; TRBD2 matches 8 bases. This CDR3 has 14 residues. Germline V gene data show CDR1 as MNHNS and CDR2 as SASEGT. J lost 4 bases, V lost 7 bases, and 9 bases had no gene match.

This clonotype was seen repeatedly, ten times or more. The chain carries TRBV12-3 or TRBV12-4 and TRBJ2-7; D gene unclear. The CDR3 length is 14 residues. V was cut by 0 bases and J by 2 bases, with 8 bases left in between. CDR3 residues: CASSLAELAYEQYF. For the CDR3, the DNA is TGTGCCAGCAGTTTAGCGGAGCTCGCCTACGAGCAGTACTTC.

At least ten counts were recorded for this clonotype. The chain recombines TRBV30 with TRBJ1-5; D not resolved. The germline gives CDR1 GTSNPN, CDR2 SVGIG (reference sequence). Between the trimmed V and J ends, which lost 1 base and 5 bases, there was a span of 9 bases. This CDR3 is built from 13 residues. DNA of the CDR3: TGTGCCTGGAGTGGCGGATTCGATCAGCCCCAGCATTTT. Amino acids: CAWSGGFDQPQHF. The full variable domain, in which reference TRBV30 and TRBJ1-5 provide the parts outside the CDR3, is SQTIHQWPATLVQPVGSPLSLECTVEGTSNPNLYWYRQAAGRGLQLLFYSVGIGQISSEVPQNLSASRPQDRQFILSSKKLLLSDSGFYLCAWSGGFDQPQHFGDGTRLSIL.

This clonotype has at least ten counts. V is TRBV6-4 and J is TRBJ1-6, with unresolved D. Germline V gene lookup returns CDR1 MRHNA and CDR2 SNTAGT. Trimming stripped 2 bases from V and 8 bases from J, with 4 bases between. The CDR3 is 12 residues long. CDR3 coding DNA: TGTGCCAGCAGTGACATGGATTCACCCCTCCACTTT. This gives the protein CASSDMDSPLHF.

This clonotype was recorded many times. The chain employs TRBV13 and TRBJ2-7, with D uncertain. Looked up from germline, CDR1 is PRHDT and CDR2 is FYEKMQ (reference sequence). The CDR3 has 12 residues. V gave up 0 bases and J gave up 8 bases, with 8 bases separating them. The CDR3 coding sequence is TGTGCCAGCAGCTTAGGGGCCCGACAGCAGTACTTC. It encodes CASSLGARQQYF. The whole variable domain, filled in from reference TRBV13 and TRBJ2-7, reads AAGVIQSPRHLIKEKRETATLKCYPIPRHDTVYWYQQGPGQDPQFLISFYEKMQSDKGSIPDRFSAQQFSDYHSELNMSSLELGDSALYFCASSLGARQQYFGPGTRLTVT.

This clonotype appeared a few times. In DNA, the CDR3 is TGTGCCAGCTCACCACAGGGCCTTAGCAATCAGCCCCAGCATTTT. It translates to CASSPQGLSNQPQHF. This chain connects TRBV18 to TRBJ1-5; the D is unclear. Germline CDR1 KGHSH, CDR2 LQKENI. The CDR3 is 15 residues long. Trimming removed 1 base from V and 0 bases from J, with 7 bases in between.

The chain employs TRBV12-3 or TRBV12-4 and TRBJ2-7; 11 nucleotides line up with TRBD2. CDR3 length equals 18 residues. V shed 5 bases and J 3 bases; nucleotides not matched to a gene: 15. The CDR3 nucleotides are TGTGCCAGCAGTCCGATCTCCCCACTAGCGGGGGCTTTCTACGAGCAGTACTTC. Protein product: CASSPISPLAGAFYEQYF.

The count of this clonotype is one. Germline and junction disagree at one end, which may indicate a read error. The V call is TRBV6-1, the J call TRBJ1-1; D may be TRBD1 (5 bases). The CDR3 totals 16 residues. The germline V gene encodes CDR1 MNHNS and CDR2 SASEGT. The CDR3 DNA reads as TGTGCCAGCACTAAGGCCTCGGGGCCTATGAACACTGTAGCTTTCTTT. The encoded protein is CASTKASGPMNTVAFF.

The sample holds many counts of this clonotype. The CDR3 loop is CSANPGPPDTEAFF. CDR3 sequence (DNA): TGCAGTGCAAACCCGGGTCCTCCCGACACTGAAGCTTTCTTT. The chain employs TRBV20-1 and TRBJ1-1, with D unclear. The V end was cut by 6 bases, the J end by 3 bases, with 17 bases between. Germline values: CDR1 DFQATT, CDR2 SNEGSKA (reference sequence). The CDR3 runs 14 residues.

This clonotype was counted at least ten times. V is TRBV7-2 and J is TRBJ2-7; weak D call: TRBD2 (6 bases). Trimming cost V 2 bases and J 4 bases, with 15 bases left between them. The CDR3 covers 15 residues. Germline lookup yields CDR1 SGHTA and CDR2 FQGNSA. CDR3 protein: CASSLSSGESYEQYF. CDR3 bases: TGTGCCAGCAGCTTAAGTAGCGGTGAGAGTTACGAGCAGTACTTC.

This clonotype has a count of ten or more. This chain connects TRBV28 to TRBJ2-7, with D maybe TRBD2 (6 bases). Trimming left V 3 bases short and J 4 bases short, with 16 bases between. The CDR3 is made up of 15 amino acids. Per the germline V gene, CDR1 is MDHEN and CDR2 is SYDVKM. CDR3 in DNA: TGTGCCAGCAGTTTGGTCGACGGGAGTTTTTACGAGCAGTACTTC. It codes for CASSLVDGSFYEQYF. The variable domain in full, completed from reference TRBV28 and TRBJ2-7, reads DVKVTQSSRYLVKRTGEKVFLECVQDMDHENMFWYRQDPGLGLRLIYFSYDVKMKEKGDIPEGYSVSREKKERFSLILESASTNQTSMYLCASSLVDGSFYEQYFGPGTRLTVT.

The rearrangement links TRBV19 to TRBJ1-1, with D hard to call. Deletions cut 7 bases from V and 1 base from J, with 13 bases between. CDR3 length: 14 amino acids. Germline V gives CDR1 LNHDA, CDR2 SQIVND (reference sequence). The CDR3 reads CASTFGVENTEAFF. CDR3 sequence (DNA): TGTGCCAGTACCTTCGGGGTAGAGAACACTGAAGCTTTCTTT.

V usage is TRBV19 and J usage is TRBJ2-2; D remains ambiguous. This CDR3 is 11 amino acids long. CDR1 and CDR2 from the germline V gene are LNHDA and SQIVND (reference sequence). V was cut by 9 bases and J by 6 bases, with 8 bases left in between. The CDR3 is CASHVAGELFF. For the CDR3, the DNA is TGTGCCAGCCACGTGGCCGGGGAGCTGTTTTTT. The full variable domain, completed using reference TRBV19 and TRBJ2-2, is DGGITQSPKYLFRKEGQNVTLSCEQNLNHDAMYWYRQDPGQGLRLIYYSQIVNDFQKGDIAEGYSVSREKKESFPLTVTSAQKNPTAFYLCASHVAGELFFGEGSRLTVL.

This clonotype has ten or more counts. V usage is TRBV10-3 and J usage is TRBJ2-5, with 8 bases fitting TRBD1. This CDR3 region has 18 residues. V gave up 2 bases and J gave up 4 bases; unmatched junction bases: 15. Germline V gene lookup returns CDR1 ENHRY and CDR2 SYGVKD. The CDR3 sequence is CAISEAGQGGTDRETQYF. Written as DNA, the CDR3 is TGTGCCATCAGTGAGGCCGGACAGGGCGGCACGGATAGAGAGACCCAGTACTTC.

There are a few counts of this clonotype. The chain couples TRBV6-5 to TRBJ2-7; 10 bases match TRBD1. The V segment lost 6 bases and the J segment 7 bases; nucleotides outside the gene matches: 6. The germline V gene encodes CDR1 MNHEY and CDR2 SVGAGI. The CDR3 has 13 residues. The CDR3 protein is CASSYGTGEEQYF. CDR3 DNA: TGTGCCAGCAGCTACGGGACAGGGGAAGAGCAGTACTTC.

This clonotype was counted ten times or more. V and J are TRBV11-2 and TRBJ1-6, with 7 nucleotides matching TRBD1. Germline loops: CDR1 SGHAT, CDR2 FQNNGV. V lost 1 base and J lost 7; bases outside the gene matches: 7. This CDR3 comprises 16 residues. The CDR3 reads CASSLGRGRRNSPLHF. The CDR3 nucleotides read TGTGCCAGCAGCTTAGGTAGGGGGCGCCGGAATTCACCCCTCCACTTT.

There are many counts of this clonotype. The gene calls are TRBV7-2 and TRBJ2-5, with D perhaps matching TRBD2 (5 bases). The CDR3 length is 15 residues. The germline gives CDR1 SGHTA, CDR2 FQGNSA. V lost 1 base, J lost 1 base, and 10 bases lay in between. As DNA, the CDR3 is TGTGCCAGCAGCTTAGAAGGACTCTCCCAAGAGACCCAGTACTTC. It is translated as CASSLEGLSQETQYF.

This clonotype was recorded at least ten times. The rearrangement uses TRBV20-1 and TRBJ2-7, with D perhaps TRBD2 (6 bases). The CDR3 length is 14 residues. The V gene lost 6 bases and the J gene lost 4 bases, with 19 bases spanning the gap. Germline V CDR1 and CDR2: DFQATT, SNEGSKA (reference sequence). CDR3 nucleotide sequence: TGCAGTGCCGTTAAGTCGGGAGCGGGTTACGAGCAGTACTTC. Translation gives CSAVKSGAGYEQYF.

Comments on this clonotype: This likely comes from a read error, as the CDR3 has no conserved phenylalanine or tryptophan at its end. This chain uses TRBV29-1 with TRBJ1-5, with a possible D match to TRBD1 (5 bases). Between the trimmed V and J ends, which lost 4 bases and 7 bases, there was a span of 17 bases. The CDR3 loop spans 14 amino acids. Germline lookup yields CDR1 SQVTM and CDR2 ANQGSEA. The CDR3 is CSVAGTGGDQPQHL. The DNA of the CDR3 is TGCAGCGTTGCCGGGACGGGGGGGGACCAGCCCCAGCATTTG.

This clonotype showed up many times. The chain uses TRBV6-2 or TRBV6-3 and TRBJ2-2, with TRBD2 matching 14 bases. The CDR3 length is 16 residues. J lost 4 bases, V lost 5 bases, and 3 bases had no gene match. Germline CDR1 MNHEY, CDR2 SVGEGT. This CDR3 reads CASSRTSGRFTGELFF. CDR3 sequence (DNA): TGTGCCAGCAGTAGGACTAGCGGGAGGTTCACCGGGGAGCTGTTTTTT.